The 17 T cell receptor beta chains in this list originate from one sample, sequenced in a study of CD8+ T cells in alopecia areata. cDNA reverse transcribed from extracted RNA served as the sequencing template. Using immunoSEQ multiplex PCR, the repertoire was profiled, and TCRdb retains in-frame clones only, with some absent. The table shows over 120,000 clones, with less than 70% occurring only once. Treatment: oral pan-JAK inhibitor, 5-10 mg twice daily. This sample comprised CD8+ T cells sorted from blood, obtained at week 4, from a patient treated with tofacitinib. These receptors were obtained from a human donor with alopecia areata.

The chain couples TRBV7-9 to TRBJ1-4; D unclear. Germline V gene sequence: CDR1 SEHNR, CDR2 FQNEAQ (reference sequence). This CDR3 contains 12 residues. The V gene lost 10 bases and the J gene lost 4 bases, with 10 bases spanning the gap. The CDR3 sequence: CAIIGLNEKLFF. Written as DNA, the CDR3 is TGTGCCATCATAGGCCTTAATGAAAAACTGTTTTTT.

V gene TRBV29-1 combines with J gene TRBJ1-1; D perhaps matches TRBD1 (6 bases). V lost 6 bases, J lost 3 bases, and 23 bases lay in between. The CDR3 runs to 16 residues. Germline V gene sequence: CDR1 SQVTM, CDR2 ANQGSEA. CDR3 residues: CSVVSLLDSLDTEAFF. The CDR3 coding sequence is TGCAGCGTCGTCTCTCTCTTGGACAGTCTCGACACTGAAGCTTTCTTT. The variable domain in full, with the rest retrieved from reference TRBV29-1 and TRBJ1-1, is SAVISQKPSRDICQRGTSLTIQCQVDSQVTMMFWYRQQPGQSLTLIATANQGSEATYESGFVIDKFPISRPNLTFSTLTVSNMSPEDSSIYLCSVVSLLDSLDTEAFFGQGTRLTVV.

V gene TRBV13 combines with J gene TRBJ2-7; maybe TRBD2 (6 bases). Germline V gene sequence: CDR1 PRHDT, CDR2 FYEKMQ (reference sequence). Trimming stripped 5 bases from V and 5 bases from J, with 19 bases between. The CDR3 is 15 amino acids. The CDR3 spells CASSPPGRGRNEQYF. The CDR3 region has the DNA TGTGCCAGCAGCCCTCCGGGACGTGGGAGGAACGAGCAGTACTTC.

This clone is a singleton in its sample. This chain uses TRBV15 with TRBJ2-2, with D perhaps assigned TRBD1 or TRBD2 (5 bases each). CDR3 length equals 15 residues. The ends were cut back, 4 bases at V and 4 bases at J, with 13 bases in the middle. The germline gives CDR1 LNHNV, CDR2 YYDKDF (reference sequence). Here the CDR3 reads CATSTAHGGTGELFF. The CDR3 region has the DNA TGTGCCACCAGCACCGCCCATGGGGGCACCGGGGAGCTGTTTTTT.

This clone came up a few times. The chain is built from TRBV29-1 and TRBJ2-2, with 13 bases that match TRBD2. J gave up 5 bases and V 5 bases, and 5 bases lay outside the gene matches. The CDR3 consists of 15 residues. Germline loops: CDR1 SQVTM, CDR2 ANQGSEA. CDR3 sequence: CSVFGLAGVTGELFF. The CDR3 region has the DNA TGCAGCGTTTTCGGACTAGCGGGGGTAACCGGGGAGCTGTTTTTT.

The rearrangement joins TRBV15 to TRBJ2-5, with D perhaps given as TRBD1 or TRBD2 (5 bases each). The germline V gene encodes CDR1 LNHNV and CDR2 YYDKDF (reference sequence). This CDR3 is built from 15 residues. Trimming took off 0 bases at V and 5 bases at J, with 13 bases between the two ends. The DNA of the CDR3 is TGTGCCACCAGCAGAGATAGGTCTGAGGGGGAGACCCAGTACTTC. This gives the protein CATSRDRSEGETQYF.

The chain uses TRBV6-5 and TRBJ2-7, with a tentative D call TRBD1 (6 bases). Looked up from germline, CDR1 is MNHEY and CDR2 is SVGAGI. Trimming pared 4 bases from V and 3 bases from J, leaving 7 bases between. This CDR3 contains 12 residues. CDR3 DNA sequence: TGTGCCAGCAGTTTACAGGGCTACGAGCAGTACTTC. Translation: CASSLQGYEQYF.

As DNA, the CDR3 is TGCAGCGTGGATGGACAGGGGGCGCGTGCTTTCTTT. Protein product: CSVDGQGARAFF. The chain recombines TRBV29-1 with TRBJ1-1; 11 bases align to TRBD1. This CDR3 is 12 amino acids long. Germline CDR1 reads SQVTM; CDR2 reads ANQGSEA. The ends lost 6 bases at V and 11 bases at J; junction bases unmatched: 8.

V and J are TRBV5-6 and TRBJ1-1; D unresolved. V was clipped by 3 bases and J by 5 bases, with 8 bases between them. CDR1 and CDR2 from the germline V gene are SGHDT and YYEEEE. The CDR3 has 12 residues. CDR3 bases: TGTGCCAGCAGCTCAGGAGCAACTGAAGCTTTCTTT. It translates to CASSSGATEAFF.

This clone was seen just once. This rearrangement joins TRBV4-3 to TRBJ2-6; D is unclear. The CDR3 has 17 amino acids. Germline lookup yields CDR1 LGHNA and CDR2 YSLEER. The ends were cut back, 1 base at V and 0 bases at J, with 10 bases in the middle. The chain's CDR3 is CASSQVALVSGANVLTF. For the CDR3, the DNA is TGCGCCAGCAGCCAAGTGGCCTTAGTCTCTGGGGCCAACGTCCTGACTTTC.

This sequence joins TRBV7-9 and TRBJ2-7; no clear D gene. The V gene lost 5 bases and the J gene lost 5 bases, with 19 bases spanning the gap. CDR1 is SEHNR and CDR2 is FQNEAQ in the germline V gene (reference sequence). The CDR3 is made up of 15 amino acids. CDR3 bases: TGTGCCAGCAGCGACACAGATTGGGTTGGCCACGAGCAGTACTTC. Translation gives CASSDTDWVGHEQYF.

This clone turned up a few times. The chain is built from TRBV7-9 and TRBJ2-1; 12 bases are a match to TRBD1. The CDR3 is 15 residues long. V lost 5 bases to trimming and J lost 9 bases; unmatched junction nucleotides: 8. CDR1 and CDR2 (germline): SEHNR, FQNEAQ (reference sequence). CDR3 amino acids: CASSPRDRGPAEQFF. Here the CDR3 DNA reads TGTGCCAGCAGCCCCCGGGACAGGGGGCCGGCTGAGCAGTTCTTC.

The chain recombines TRBV2 with TRBJ2-4; 7 bases map to TRBD2. The CDR3 consists of 14 residues. Germline values: CDR1 SNHLY, CDR2 FYNNEI. V lost 6 bases and J lost 6; bases outside the gene matches: 8. CDR3 nucleotide sequence: TGTGCCAGCAGCGTCCTAGGGGAGGGAAACATTCAGTACTTC. Encoded protein: CASSVLGEGNIQYF.

V usage is TRBV29-1 and J usage is TRBJ2-2; no definite D call. The V and J ends lost 0 bases and 6 bases respectively, with 8 bases between them. The CDR3 consists of 13 residues. Germline V gives CDR1 SQVTM, CDR2 ANQGSEA. For the CDR3, the DNA is TGCAGCGTTGAAGATCCCCACGCCGGGGAGCTGTTTTTT. This codes for CSVEDPHAGELFF.

V usage is TRBV4-2 and J usage is TRBJ2-6; D remains ambiguous. Germline CDR1 and CDR2: LGHNA and YNFKEQ. This CDR3 has 17 amino acids. With 0 bases removed from V and 1 base from J, the gap between germline ends came to 10 bases. CDR3 nucleotide sequence: TGTGCCAGCAGCCAAGAGATGGACGTTTCTGGGGCCAACGTCCTGACTTTC. The encoded protein is CASSQEMDVSGANVLTF.

This chain links TRBV23-1 with TRBJ1-2, with 10 positions matching TRBD1. TRBV23-1 counts as an open reading frame of uncertain function. This CDR3 has 19 amino acids. V dropped 2 bases and J dropped 6; count of bases not matched to a gene: 18. The CDR3 sequence: CASSQQNPDRGDSSDGYTF. The CDR3 region has the DNA TGCGCCAGCAGTCAACAGAACCCGGACAGGGGGGACAGTTCGGATGGCTACACCTTC.

V is TRBV11-2 and J is TRBJ1-1; no clear D. V dropped 5 bases and J dropped 6 bases, with 7 bases sitting between them. The CDR3 runs 11 residues. Germline-derived CDR1 and CDR2 are SGHAT and FQNNGV. The CDR3, as DNA: TGTGCCAGCAGCCCGGGGTCTGAAGCTTTCTTT. Residues: CASSPGSEAFF. Using reference TRBV11-2 and TRBJ1-1 for the parts outside the CDR3, the full variable domain is EAGVAQSPRYKIIEKRQSVAFWCNPISGHATLYWYQQILGQGPKLLIQFQNNGVVDDSQLPKDRFSAERLKGVDSTLKIQPAKLEDSAVYLCASSPGSEAFFGQGTRLTVV.